The clone carrying this T cell receptor (beta chain) was found a few times. Its matching antigen is unknown. This entry comes from a study of T-cell reconstitution after alpha-beta-depleted transplantation in children. Notes on the study in general: Reports say that about two months after transplant, the alpha-beta T cells came out of several hundred graft clones that had expanded. The origin of high day-60 TCRbeta diversity in some patients lay in surviving recipient T cells and thymic progenitors. T-cell counts and diversity at one year post-transplant came mainly from newly produced T cells.

Unique molecular identifiers were used to barcode this TCRbeta library. TCRdb redid the calling of the PCR reads with MiXCR, one entry per CDR3 protein. The sample gives under 450,000 distinct CDR3 sequences, 15% to 20% of which show up once; under 30% is in the top ten. Specimen: PBMCs, mostly from graft donor cells, collected 360 days after TCRalphabeta/CD19-depleted stem cell transplant. The TCR comes from a boy in the first two years of life who had a stem cell transplant for Wiskott-Aldrich syndrome, so the T cells may come from the graft donor.

The CDR3, as DNA: TGTGCCAGCAGCTTCTTCTCTAGCGGGACGAACACCGGGGAGCTGTTTTTT. Protein: CASSFFSSGTNTGELFF. The chain is built from TRBV7-6 and TRBJ2-2; 9 bases line up with TRBD2. This CDR3 comprises 17 residues. Germline CDR1 is SGHVS and CDR2 is FNYEAQ. With V trimmed by 3 bases and J by 0 bases, 5 bases remained unmatched.